The sequence of this T cell receptor beta chain was determined in a study of early T cells in non-severe SARS-CoV-2 infection. Study-level results: Matching results from VDJdb favored anti-spike CD8 responses, leaving private and CD4 specificities undetected.

Individual cDNA molecules received unique molecular identifiers. TCRdb reanalysed the 5' RACE reads using MiXCR and keeps one entry per CDR3 protein. The data show about 120,000 distinct CDR3 sequences, around 13% seen once. CDR1 LNHDA and CDR2 SQIVND come from the germline V gene (reference sequence). The CDR3 has 14 residues. V shed 6 bases and J shed 6 bases, with 14 bases lying between them. This clonotype has only a few counts. Its antigen is unidentified. The input for sequencing was whole blood, taken at baseline. This sequence was found in an adult who was a healthcare worker with PCR-confirmed SARS-CoV-2 infection or an uninfected control (not recorded which). This chain connects TRBV19 to TRBJ2-2; D possibly uses TRBD1 or TRBD2 (5 bases each). CDR3 amino acids: CASRSGGPPGELFF. The CDR3 DNA reads TGTGCCAGTAGATCTGGGGGTCCTCCCGGGGAGCTGTTTTTT.